The 18 T cell receptor beta chains reported below all come from one sample, sequenced in a study of blood T cell repertoires in COVID-19. Profiling relied on immunoSEQ multiplex PCR, and the TCRdb table lists in-frame clones only, not all of them. The top ten hold roughly 37% of the sample, which has around 86,000 clones, roughly 85% seen once. Sequencing was carried out using peripheral blood. The receptors come from an elderly man with acute or convalescent COVID-19.

J is TRBJ2-6 and V is TRBV27; possibly TRBD1 for D (5 bases). Germline values: CDR1 MNHEY, CDR2 SMNVEV (reference sequence). Trimming cost V 2 bases and J 0 bases, with 11 bases left between them. The CDR3 consists of 17 residues. The CDR3 reads CASSLGRQFSGANVLTF. In nucleotides, the CDR3 is TGTGCCAGCAGTTTAGGGCGACAGTTCTCTGGGGCCAACGTCCTGACTTTC.

V gene TRBV5-6 combines with J gene TRBJ1-1; TRBD1 is a possible D gene (6 bases). Germline lookup yields CDR1 SGHDT and CDR2 YYEEEE. This CDR3 has 16 amino acids. Between the trimmed V and J ends, which lost 6 bases and 3 bases, there was a span of 21 bases. The CDR3 sequence: CASNLSGRGFYTEAFF. Written as DNA, the CDR3 is TGTGCCAGCAACCTCTCGGGGAGGGGGTTTTACACTGAAGCTTTCTTT.

The rearrangement joins TRBV10-2 to TRBJ2-7, with 7 bases identical to TRBD2. The CDR3 has 13 residues. The J segment lost 3 bases and the V segment lost 4 bases, leaving 3 bases of the junction unmatched. Germline V gives CDR1 WSHSY, CDR2 SAAADI. The CDR3 DNA follows: TGCGCCAGCAGTGTGAGCGGGATCTACGAGCAGTACTTC. It is translated as CASSVSGIYEQYF.

This chain connects TRBV19 to TRBJ2-1; the match to TRBD1 covers 9 bases. This CDR3 region has 15 residues. CDR1 LNHDA and CDR2 SQIVND come from the germline V gene (reference sequence). The V segment lost 7 bases and the J segment 7 bases; nucleotides outside the gene matches: 11. CDR3: CASTSSPGTGNEQFF. In DNA, the CDR3 is TGTGCCAGTACCTCGAGTCCCGGGACAGGGAATGAGCAGTTCTTC.

The CDR3 nucleotides are TGTGCCAGCAGCTCGGGACTAGCGGGAGACGAGCAGTTCTTC. It yields the protein CASSSGLAGDEQFF. This chain uses TRBV7-3 with TRBJ2-1, with 14 bases matching TRBD2. Germline-derived CDR1 and CDR2 are SGHTA and FQGTGA. The CDR3 runs 14 residues. The V gene end was trimmed by 4 bases and the J gene end by 10 bases; junction bases not matched to a gene: 3.

The chain couples TRBV4-1 to TRBJ1-2; possible D gene TRBD1, 5 bases. The CDR3 is made up of 16 amino acids. Germline V gene data show CDR1 as MGHRA and CDR2 as YSYEKL. Between the trimmed V and J ends, which lost 0 bases and 5 bases, there was a span of 16 bases. The CDR3 region is CASSQDRSGDVYGYTF. The CDR3 coding sequence is TGCGCCAGCAGCCAAGACCGATCGGGGGATGTGTATGGCTACACCTTC.

The genes are TRBV2 and TRBJ2-1; 16 bases line up with TRBD2. The CDR3 has 16 amino acids. J was trimmed by 5 bases and V by 8 bases; bases with no gene match: 6. Germline V gives CDR1 SNHLY, CDR2 FYNNEI. CDR3 in amino acids: CASGTSGRALHNEQFF. In DNA form, the CDR3 reads TGTGCCAGCGGGACTAGCGGGAGGGCCCTCCACAATGAGCAGTTCTTC. Drawing the rest from reference TRBV2 and TRBJ2-1, the complete variable domain is EPEVTQTPSHQVTQMGQEVILRCVPISNHLYFYWYRQILGQKVEFLVSFYNNEISEKSEIFDDQFSVERPDGSNFTLKIRSTKLEDSAMYFCASGTSGRALHNEQFFGPGTRLTVL.

The genes are TRBV28 and TRBJ1-6; possible D gene TRBD1, 6 bases. There are 15 residues in the CDR3. V was cut by 7 bases and J by 6 bases, with 16 bases left in between. Germline V CDR1 and CDR2: MDHEN, SYDVKM. This CDR3 reads CASTDPQGGNSPLHF. CDR3 in DNA: TGTGCCAGCACTGATCCACAGGGTGGTAATTCACCCCTCCACTTT.

The V call is TRBV5-8, the J call TRBJ1-5; 9 bases line up with TRBD1. V shed 4 bases and J 4 bases; nucleotides not matched to a gene: 9. In germline, CDR1 is SGHTS, CDR2 YDEGEE. CDR3 size: 16 residues. CDR3 sequence: CASSARTGALNQPQHF. The CDR3 DNA sequence: TGTGCCAGCAGCGCGCGGACAGGGGCTCTTAATCAGCCCCAGCATTTT.

As DNA, the CDR3 is TGCGCCAGCAGATACGGACTAGCGGGAGTGGCAGATACGCAGTATTTT. This translates into CASRYGLAGVADTQYF. The chain uses TRBV5-1 and TRBJ2-3; TRBD2 aligns across 13 bases. The CDR3 length is 16 residues. The V and J ends lost 5 bases and 4 bases, in that order; junction bases with no gene match: 7. The V gene's germline CDR1 is SGHRS and CDR2 YFSETQ. The whole variable domain, remainder taken from reference TRBV5-1 and TRBJ2-3, is KAGVTQTPRYLIKTRGQQVTLSCSPISGHRSVSWYQQTPGQGLQFLFEYFSETQRNKGNFPGRFSGRQFSNSRSEMNVSTLELGDSALYLCASRYGLAGVADTQYFGPGTRLTVL.

The V call is TRBV27, the J call TRBJ1-1; a weak D match, TRBD1 (6 bases). This CDR3 comprises 16 residues. Trimming pared 4 bases from V and 4 bases from J, leaving 19 bases between. Germline V gene data show CDR1 as MNHEY and CDR2 as SMNVEV (reference sequence). The CDR3 spells CASSSFTGIYGTEAFF. The CDR3 DNA follows: TGTGCCAGCAGTTCATTTACAGGGATTTATGGCACTGAAGCTTTCTTT.

The chain combines TRBV5-6 with TRBJ1-2; D is possibly TRBD1 (5 bases). V lost 4 bases and J lost 3, with 16 bases in between. The CDR3 is made up of 15 amino acids. Germline V gene lookup returns CDR1 SGHDT and CDR2 YYEEEE. The CDR3 loop is CASSLAGLGHYGYTF. The CDR3 bases are TGTGCCAGCAGCCTTGCGGGGCTAGGGCACTATGGCTACACCTTC.

This clone has a single count. The chain employs TRBV5-1 and TRBJ2-1, with 10 bases that match TRBD2. The length of the CDR3 is 15 residues. Germline trimming cut 2 bases from V and 4 bases from J; bases unmatched to any gene: 3. Germline V gives CDR1 SGHRS, CDR2 YFSETQ. CDR3 residues: CASSLASGRYNEQFF. CDR3 nucleotide sequence: TGCGCCAGCAGCTTAGCTAGCGGGAGATACAATGAGCAGTTCTTC.

This clone was counted between two and nine times. CDR3: CAWGQGQGYEQYF. DNA of the CDR3: TGTGCCTGGGGACAGGGGCAGGGGTACGAGCAGTACTTC. The chain employs TRBV30 and TRBJ2-7; 9 nucleotides agree with TRBD1. Germline V gene lookup returns CDR1 GTSNPN and CDR2 SVGIG (reference sequence). The V gene end was trimmed by 5 bases and the J gene end by 4 bases; junction bases not matched to a gene: 6. This CDR3 comprises 13 residues.

The rearrangement links TRBV27 to TRBJ2-2; D is uncertain. The germline V gene encodes CDR1 MNHEY and CDR2 SMNVEV (reference sequence). The V gene lost 3 bases and the J gene lost 4 bases, with 9 bases spanning the gap. CDR3 length equals 14 residues. As DNA, the CDR3 is TGTGCCAGCAGTTTGATGGCTGCCACCGGGGAGCTGTTTTTT. Amino acid sequence: CASSLMAATGELFF.

The count of this clone is one. The rearrangement joins TRBV19 to TRBJ2-1; the match to TRBD1 covers 11 bases. Losses at the gene ends were 5 bases for V and 7 bases for J; bases not matched to a gene: 13. CDR3 length: 17 residues. Germline V gene data show CDR1 as LNHDA and CDR2 as SQIVND (reference sequence). The CDR3 region is CASSPWEDRGLGNEQFF. The DNA of the CDR3 is TGTGCCAGTAGTCCGTGGGAGGACAGGGGGCTGGGGAATGAGCAGTTCTTC.

This clone occurred once. This sequence joins TRBV7-2 and TRBJ2-3, with TRBD1 as a possible D gene (6 bases). CDR3 length equals 13 residues. Germline CDR1 SGHTA, CDR2 FQGNSA. With 5 bases removed from V and 2 bases from J, the gap between germline ends came to 8 bases. CDR3 in DNA: TGTGCCAGCAGCGGACAGTTCACAGATACGCAGTATTTT. Translated: CASSGQFTDTQYF.

V gene TRBV6-5 combines with J gene TRBJ2-2, with 11 nucleotides matching TRBD1. Germline-derived CDR1 and CDR2 are MNHEY and SVGAGI. This CDR3 contains 14 residues. The J segment lost 5 bases and the V segment lost 8 bases, leaving 4 bases of the junction unmatched. CDR3 nucleotide sequence: TGTGCCAGCTCCGGGACAGGGGGGACCGGGGAGCTGTTTTTT. Translated: CASSGTGGTGELFF.